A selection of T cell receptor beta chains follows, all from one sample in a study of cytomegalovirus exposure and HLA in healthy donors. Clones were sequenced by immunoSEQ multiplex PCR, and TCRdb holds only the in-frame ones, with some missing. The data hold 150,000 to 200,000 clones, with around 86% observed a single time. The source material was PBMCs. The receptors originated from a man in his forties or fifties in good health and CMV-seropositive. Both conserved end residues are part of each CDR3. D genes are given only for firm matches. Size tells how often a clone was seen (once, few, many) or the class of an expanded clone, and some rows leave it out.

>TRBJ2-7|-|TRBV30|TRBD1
CAWTGGAYEQYF
TGTGCCTGGACAGGGGGCGCCTACGAGCAGTACTTC
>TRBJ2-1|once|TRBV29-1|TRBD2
CSVETGGAGEQFF
TGCAGCGTTGAAACCGGGGGGGCCGGTGAGCAGTTCTTC
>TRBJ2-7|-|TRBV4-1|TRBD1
CASSLNRGFDEQYF
TGCGCCAGCAGCCTCAACAGGGGTTTCGACGAGCAGTACTTC
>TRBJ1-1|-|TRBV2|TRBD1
CASSVQGRNTEAFF
TGTGCCAGCAGTGTACAGGGGCGGAACACTGAAGCTTTCTTT
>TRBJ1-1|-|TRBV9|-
CASSPGGGNTEAFF
TGTGCCAGCAGCCCCGGGGGTGGGAACACTGAAGCTTTCTTT
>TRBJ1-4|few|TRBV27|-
CASSTRTVATNEKLFF
TGTGCCAGCAGTACCCGGACAGTTGCAACTAATGAAAAACTGTTTTTT
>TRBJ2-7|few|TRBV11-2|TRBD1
CASSVRGPGEQYF
TGTGCCAGCAGCGTAAGGGGGCCTGGGGAGCAGTACTTC
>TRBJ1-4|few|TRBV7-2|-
CASSLDGRPNEKLFF
TGTGCCAGCAGCTTAGATGGGAGGCCTAATGAAAAACTGTTTTTT
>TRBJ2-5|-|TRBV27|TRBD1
CASSLGTGVGETQYF
TGTGCCAGCAGTTTAGGCACAGGGGTCGGAGAGACCCAGTACTTC
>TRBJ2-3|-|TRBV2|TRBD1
CASSKQGSGTDTQYF
TGTGCCAGCAGTAAACAGGGGAGTGGTACAGATACGCAGTATTTT
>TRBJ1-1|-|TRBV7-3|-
CASSLRYGDTEAFF
TGTGCCAGCAGCTTAAGGTACGGGGACACTGAAGCTTTCTTT
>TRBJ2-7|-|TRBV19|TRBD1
CASSIGAGAGGSYEQYF
TGTGCCAGTAGTATTGGGGCCGGGGCAGGGGGCTCCTACGAGCAGTACTTC
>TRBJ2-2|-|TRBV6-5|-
CASNAASNTGELFF
TGTGCCAGCAATGCAGCGTCGAACACCGGGGAGCTGTTTTTT
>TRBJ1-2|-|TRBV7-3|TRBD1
CASSPGGTGTIRYTF
TGTGCCAGCAGCCCGGGGGGGACAGGGACGATACGCTACACCTTC
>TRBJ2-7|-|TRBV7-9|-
CASSRRDIYEQYF
TGTGCCAGCAGCCGCCGGGACATCTACGAGCAGTACTTC
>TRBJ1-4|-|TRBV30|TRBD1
CAWKTGINEKLFF
TGTGCCTGGAAGACAGGGATAAATGAAAAACTGTTTTTT
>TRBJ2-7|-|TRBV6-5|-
CASSYSTRNPYEQYF
TGTGCCAGCAGTTACTCGACCAGGAATCCCTACGAGCAGTACTTC
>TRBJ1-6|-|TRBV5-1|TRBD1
CASSFRDSNNSPLHF
TGCGCCAGCAGCTTTCGGGACAGTAATAATTCACCCCTCCACTTT
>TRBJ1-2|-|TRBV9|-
CASSVGWSGRKYGYTF
TGTGCCAGCAGCGTAGGATGGTCAGGGCGGAAATATGGCTACACCTTC
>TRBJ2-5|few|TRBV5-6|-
CASSPSTRIRETQYF
TGTGCCAGCAGCCCATCAACTAGGATTCGGGAGACCCAGTACTTC
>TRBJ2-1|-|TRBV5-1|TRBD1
CASSLDGTEAYNEQFF
TGCGCCAGCAGCTTGGACGGGACAGAGGCATACAATGAGCAGTTCTTC
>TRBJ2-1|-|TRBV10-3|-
CAIKKGGKTEQFF
TGTGCCATCAAGAAGGGGGGGAAAACCGAGCAGTTCTTC
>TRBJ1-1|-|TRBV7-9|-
CASSSQLIPEAFF
TGTGCCAGCAGCTCACAGCTCATACCTGAAGCTTTCTTT